One sample yielded the 27 T cell receptor beta chains listed below, sequenced in a study of tumor-infiltrating lymphocytes in primary liver carcinoma. TCR beta cDNA came from about 0.45 ug total RNA, primed with a constant-region primer. Three nested multiplex PCR rounds of slightly modified ARM-PCR generated TCR beta libraries. Use of TRBV1-TRBV30 forward primers with a C-beta reverse primer characterized the first two PCR rounds, which lasted 10 cycles each. TCRdb re-derived calls from the multiplex PCR reads in MiXCR, one entry per CDR3 protein. The sample includes just over 300,000 distinct CDR3 sequences, nearly 60% of them seen just once. Unsorted whole blood yielded the blood RNA, and germline DNA was also extracted. Sequenced: peripheral blood. Receptors were obtained from a woman aged 25 to 39 with primary liver carcinoma and hepatitis B virus infection.

Details on this clonotype: One end of the junction varies from germline; a read error may be responsible. The chain has TRBV5-4 and TRBJ2-7; D remains unclear. The CDR3 spans 13 residues. CDR1 and CDR2 (germline): SGHNT, YYREEE (reference sequence). The CDR3 region has the DNA TGTGCCAACAGCTTGATCGGGCCCTACGAGCAGTACTTC. It is translated as CANSLIGPYEQYF.

This clonotype has a count of ten or more. One end of the junction varies from germline; a read error may be responsible. The chain is built from TRBV4-1 and TRBJ2-7; tentative D call: TRBD1 (5 bases). The V gene's germline CDR1 is MGHRA and CDR2 YSYEKL. This CDR3 is 12 amino acids long. Here the CDR3 reads CASSQGSYEQYF. Here the CDR3 DNA reads TGTGCCAGCAGCCAGGGAAGCTACGAGCAGTACTTC.

V is TRBV13 and J is TRBJ2-1; the match to TRBD2 covers 7 bases. The V gene end was trimmed by 4 bases and the J gene end by 10 bases; junction bases not matched to a gene: 16. Germline CDR1 PRHDT, CDR2 FYEKMQ (reference sequence). The CDR3 spans 16 residues. The CDR3 coding sequence is TGTGCCAGCAGCTCCCGGGCTAGCGGCCATTGGAACGAGCAGTTCTTC. Protein: CASSSRASGHWNEQFF.

As regards this clonotype: A much larger clone differs from this one at a single base, so this may be a read error. Written as DNA, the CDR3 is TGTACTAGTGGTTCCCCGACAGGGGCTTTCTTT. This sequence encodes CTSGSPTGAFF. The chain links TRBV12-5 to TRBJ1-1, with 7 nucleotides matching TRBD1. Germline assignment: CDR1 LGHNT and CDR2 FRNRAP. The CDR3 is 11 amino acids.

This clonotype was found a few times. V is TRBV11-2 and J is TRBJ1-6, with D perhaps matching TRBD1 (6 bases). Germline V CDR1 and CDR2: SGHAT, FQNNGV. The CDR3 loop spans 15 amino acids. The V end was cut by 6 bases, the J end by 10 bases, with 19 bases between. The CDR3 DNA is TGTGCCAGCAGAAAACCGGGACAACACCCGTCACCCCTCCACTTT. Encoded protein: CASRKPGQHPSPLHF.

This clonotype occurred a few times. The rearrangement joins TRBV6-2 or TRBV6-3 to TRBJ2-7; maybe TRBD2 (6 bases). The germline V gene has CDR1 MNHEY and CDR2 SVGEGT. Trimming shortened V by 4 bases and J by 5 bases, and 24 bases separated the two germline ends. The CDR3 has 17 residues. CDR3 loop: CASSSHSGRRDLNEQYF. As DNA, the CDR3 is TGTGCCAGCAGTTCCCACTCGGGGCGGCGGGATCTCAACGAGCAGTACTTC.

In its sample, this clonotype was seen a few times. This chain joins TRBV4-2 and TRBJ1-4; a weak D match, TRBD1 (6 bases). The germline V and J ends were trimmed by 1 base and 8 bases, with 14 bases remaining between them. Germline V CDR1 and CDR2: LGHNA, YNFKEQ. The CDR3 covers 15 residues. This chain's CDR3 is CASSQGVRGREKLFF. CDR3 DNA sequence: TGTGCCAGCAGCCAAGGAGTCAGGGGCCGGGAAAAACTGTTTTTT.

A note on this clonotype: Possible read error: a much larger clone is one base away. This chain links TRBV12-3 or TRBV12-4 with TRBJ2-1; a possible D gene is TRBD1 (5 bases). This CDR3 comprises 16 residues. CDR3 sequence: CTSSLVTGNTYNEQFF. CDR3 DNA sequence: TGTACCAGCAGTTTAGTAACAGGTAATACCTACAATGAGCAGTTCTTC.

This clonotype was detected many times. This chain uses TRBV11-2 with TRBJ2-2; TRBD2 agrees at 13 bases. V lost 5 bases to trimming and J lost 1 base; unmatched junction nucleotides: 7. CDR1 and CDR2 from the germline V gene are SGHAT and FQNNGV. The CDR3 is 18 amino acids. The CDR3 loop reads CASSPRLAGGLNTGELFF. The CDR3 bases are TGTGCCAGCAGCCCACGACTAGCGGGAGGCCTGAACACCGGGGAGCTGTTTTTT.

As to this clonotype: Compared with germline, one end of the junction differs, possibly owing to a read error. This chain links TRBV11-2 with TRBJ1-4; D is possibly TRBD1 (6 bases). The CDR3 loop spans 15 amino acids. Germline V lookup: CDR1 SGHAT, CDR2 FQNNGV. CDR3 protein: CASSLRGLPNEKLLF. The DNA of the CDR3 is TGTGCCAGCAGCCTCAGGGGTCTCCCTAATGAAAAACTGCTTTTC.

This sequence joins TRBV7-8 and TRBJ2-1; D possibly corresponds to TRBD2 (7 bases). V lost 2 bases and J 4 bases, leaving 12 bases between the germline ends. The CDR3 covers 15 residues. The V gene's germline CDR1 is SGHVS and CDR2 FQNEAQ. This CDR3 is CASSLLAGAYNEQFF. For the CDR3, the DNA is TGTGCCAGCAGCTTATTGGCGGGGGCTTACAATGAGCAGTTCTTC.

Concerning this clonotype itself: Germline and junction disagree at one end, which may indicate a read error. The V gene is TRBV29-1, the J gene TRBJ1-4; no firm D call. CDR3 length equals 12 residues. Per the germline V gene, CDR1 is SQVTM and CDR2 is ANQGSEA. The CDR3: CNVLRDREKLFF. The CDR3 nucleotides are TGCAACGTTTTGAGGGATCGGGAAAAACTGTTTTTC. The whole variable domain, filled in from reference TRBV29-1 and TRBJ1-4, reads SAVISQKPSRDICQRGTSLTIQCQVDSQVTMMFWYRQQPGQSLTLIATANQGSEATYESGFVIDKFPISRPNLTFSTLTVSNMSPEDSSIYLCNVLRDREKLFFGSGTQLSVL.

This clonotype occurred once. A single base separates this from a much larger clone, so it may be a read error. V usage is TRBV6-1 and J usage is TRBJ2-7; 9 bases are a match to TRBD1. The CDR3 is 16 amino acids. J gave up 10 bases and V 6 bases, and 19 bases lay outside the gene matches. Germline V CDR1 and CDR2: MNHNS, SASEGT. DNA for the CDR3: TGTGCCAGCAGGACTCCCGGGACAGGGCCTTCGGGCGACCAGTACTTC. Its translation is CASRTPGTGPSGDQYF.

Turning to this clonotype: Just one base apart from a much larger clone, this may be a read error. The final CDR3 position lacks the conserved phenylalanine or tryptophan, pointing to a likely read error. The V and J genes are TRBV29-1 and TRBJ2-5; tentatively, D is TRBD1 or TRBD2 (5 bases each). The germline V gene encodes CDR1 SQVTM and CDR2 ANQGSEA. The CDR3 has 14 residues. V lost 2 bases to trimming and J lost 6 bases, with 16 bases between them. CDR3 coding DNA: TGCAGCGTTGAATCTAAGGGGAGTGTTCAGACCCAGTACTTA. Its protein is CSVESKGSVQTQYL.

Note on this clonotype: An end of the junction differs from the germline gene, which may be a read error. Here the CDR3 DNA reads TGCGCCAGCTGCCAAGATCGAGGCGCGAACACCGGGGAGCTGTTTTTT. Translating gives CASCQDRGANTGELFF. This chain links TRBV4-1 with TRBJ2-2; D not certain. Germline lookup yields CDR1 MGHRA and CDR2 YSYEKL. This CDR3 is 16 amino acids long.

The chain is built from TRBV6-2 or TRBV6-3 and TRBJ2-7; TRBD2 agrees at 12 bases. The CDR3 has 14 residues. Trimming removed 6 bases from V and 3 bases from J; junction bases left unmatched: 3. CDR1 is MNHEY and CDR2 is SVGEGT in the germline V gene. CDR3 protein: CASRLAGGDYEQYF. CDR3 sequence (DNA): TGTGCCAGCAGACTAGCGGGAGGTGACTACGAGCAGTACTTC.

Note on this clonotype: An end of the junction does not agree with germline; a read error may underlie this. CDR3 in amino acids: CASSQAPLPGYYGYAF. CDR3 sequence (DNA): TGCGCCAGCAGCCAAGCGCCACTGCCCGGCTATTACGGCTACGCCTTC. This chain joins TRBV4-1 and TRBJ1-2; D gene unclear. Germline CDR1 and CDR2: MGHRA and YSYEKL. This CDR3 is 16 amino acids long.

As for this clonotype: This likely comes from a read error, as the CDR3 has no conserved phenylalanine or tryptophan at its end. V is TRBV12-3 or TRBV12-4 and J is TRBJ1-2; possible D gene TRBD1, 6 bases. V lost 0 bases, J lost 4 bases, and 12 bases lay in between. The CDR3 covers 15 residues. CDR3 nucleotide sequence: TGTGCCAGCAGTTTAGCAGGGGGTGGGGGCTATGGCTACACCATC. It yields the protein CASSLAGGGGYGYTI.

With regard to this clonotype: This may stem from a read error, because a much larger clone lies one nucleotide away. This rearrangement joins TRBV4-2 to TRBJ2-1; 13 bases map to TRBD2. This CDR3 has 16 residues. CDR1 is LGHNA, CDR2 YNFKEQ, per germline. The CDR3 reads CASGHPGLAGDFEQFF. CDR3 nucleotides: TGTGCCAGCGGCCATCCTGGACTAGCGGGAGACTTTGAGCAGTTCTTC.

The rearrangement links TRBV12-3 or TRBV12-4 to TRBJ1-2, with D perhaps TRBD1 (6 bases). This CDR3 is built from 14 residues. V was cut by 5 bases and J by 5 bases, with 15 bases left in between. The CDR3 loop reads CASSIRDILYGYTF. In nucleotides, the CDR3 is TGTGCCAGCAGTATACGGGACATATTGTATGGCTACACCTTC.

V is TRBV30 and J is TRBJ1-2; tentatively, D is TRBD1 (5 bases). Trimming left V 2 bases short and J 4 bases short, with 17 bases between. Germline V lookup: CDR1 GTSNPN, CDR2 SVGIG (reference sequence). This CDR3 comprises 15 residues. In DNA form, the CDR3 reads TGTGCCTGGAGTCCCGATTCGGTTGGGGGCTATGGCTACACCTTC. Translation gives CAWSPDSVGGYGYTF.

In the case of this clonotype: A clone one base away is much larger, so this may be a read error. The CDR3 does not close with the conserved phenylalanine or tryptophan, likely indicating a read error. The chain's CDR3 is CASSLGGDYTS. CDR3 DNA sequence: TGTGCCAGCAGCTTGGGAGGGGACTACACCTCC. The genes are TRBV5-4 and TRBJ1-2; TRBD1 is a possible D gene (5 bases). Germline-derived CDR1 and CDR2 are SGHNT and YYREEE (reference sequence). Trimming left V 0 bases short and J 10 bases short, with 7 bases between. This CDR3 has 11 amino acids.

The chain uses TRBV28 and TRBJ2-1; 10 nucleotides line up with TRBD2. This CDR3 has 14 amino acids. The germline gives CDR1 MDHEN, CDR2 SYDVKM. The V gene end was trimmed by 8 bases and the J gene end by 5 bases; junction bases not matched to a gene: 6. The CDR3 loop reads CASSTSGPHNEQFF. The CDR3 DNA is TGTGCCAGCTCGACTAGCGGGCCCCACAATGAGCAGTTCTTC.

As concerns this clonotype: One end of the junction fails to match germline, which may point to a read error. The chain joins TRBV9 to TRBJ2-6; D is perhaps TRBD1 or TRBD2 (6 bases each). There are 17 residues in the CDR3. CDR1 is SGDLS and CDR2 is YYNGEE in the germline V gene. CDR3 in DNA: TGCACCAGCAGCCTCTCCAAGGGGGGTAACGGGGCCAACGTCCTGACTTTC. It is translated as CTSSLSKGGNGANVLTF.

The J gene is TRBJ2-3, the V gene TRBV12-3 or TRBV12-4; 8 nucleotides agree with TRBD1. The CDR3 is 16 amino acids. Losses at the gene ends were 4 bases for V and 0 bases for J; bases not matched to a gene: 6. In nucleotides, the CDR3 is TGTGCCAGCAGTTCTGACAGGGGCCCTAGCACAGATACGCAGTATTTT. As protein: CASSSDRGPSTDTQYF.

As regards this clonotype: A read error is possible here, since a much larger clone lies one base away. Given the absence of the conserved phenylalanine or tryptophan at the CDR3 end, a read error is likely. This sequence joins TRBV12-3 or TRBV12-4 and TRBJ2-1; D unresolved. CDR3 length: 11 residues. V was clipped by 6 bases and J by 8 bases, with 8 bases between them. CDR3 in amino acids: CASSPDHEQFI. CDR3 coding DNA: TGTGCCAGCAGCCCCGACCATGAGCAGTTCATC.

The chain couples TRBV6-6 to TRBJ2-3; D is perhaps TRBD2 (5 bases). The germline V gene encodes CDR1 MNHNY and CDR2 SVGAGI (reference sequence). This CDR3 is 16 amino acids long. V lost 5 bases, J lost 3 bases, and 18 bases lay in between. The CDR3, as DNA: TGTGCCAGCAGTCCTGAGCGGTTGGGGTTTACAGATACGCAGTATTTT. Its translation: CASSPERLGFTDTQYF.